What follows are 6 T cell receptor beta chains derived from one specimen sequenced in a study of T cells in localized non-small cell lung cancer. The data were produced by immunoSEQ multiplex PCR, yet TCRdb's version contains in-frame clones alone and is incomplete. In the table there are roughly 40,000 clones, around nine tenths of which are singletons. The material sequenced was peripheral blood, taken before any cancer treatment. These receptors were taken from a man aged 18 to 50 with stage I lung adenocarcinoma.

The CDR3 reads CTPRTPPRGQGREKLFF. DNA for the CDR3: TGCACCCCCCGCACCCCCCCTCGGGGGCAGGGCCGTGAAAAACTGTTTTTT. The chain employs TRBV29-1 and TRBJ1-4; tentative D call: TRBD1 (6 bases). The germline V gene has CDR1 SQVTM and CDR2 ANQGSEA. CDR3 length equals 17 residues.

This chain uses TRBV7-9 with TRBJ2-1, with D possibly TRBD1 on 5 matching bases. The germline V and J ends were trimmed by 5 bases and 5 bases, with 13 bases remaining between them. CDR3 length: 14 residues. Germline V lookup: CDR1 SEHNR, CDR2 FQNEAQ (reference sequence). CDR3 residues: CASSTISRDNEQFF. In DNA, the CDR3 is TGTGCCAGCAGCACTATAAGCAGGGACAATGAGCAGTTCTTC.

The chain links TRBV9 to TRBJ2-3; the D call may be TRBD1 or TRBD2 (5 bases each). The CDR3 has 15 residues. The V gene's germline CDR1 is SGDLS and CDR2 YYNGEE. V was shortened by 4 bases and J by 6 bases, with 18 bases between the two germline ends. In DNA, the CDR3 is TGTGCCAGCAGCCCAACCGGGACGGGCTGGGATACGCAGTATTTT. This encodes CASSPTGTGWDTQYF.

J is TRBJ1-2 and V is TRBV5-1; 8 nucleotides line up with TRBD1. The CDR3 sequence is 13 residues long. The germline CDR1 and CDR2 sequences are SGHRS and YFSETQ. V shed 6 bases and J 4 bases; nucleotides not matched to a gene: 5. CDR3 loop: CASKPGGVYGYTF. Written as DNA, the CDR3 is TGCGCCAGCAAGCCAGGGGGCGTCTATGGCTACACCTTC. Using reference TRBV5-1 and TRBJ1-2 for the parts outside the CDR3, the full variable domain is KAGVTQTPRYLIKTRGQQVTLSCSPISGHRSVSWYQQTPGQGLQFLFEYFSETQRNKGNFPGRFSGRQFSNSRSEMNVSTLELGDSALYLCASKPGGVYGYTFGSGTRLTVV.

This rearrangement joins TRBV30 to TRBJ1-2; TRBD1 matches at 8 bases. V dropped 2 bases and J dropped 4; count of bases not matched to a gene: 9. The germline gives CDR1 GTSNPN, CDR2 SVGIG (reference sequence). The CDR3 totals 15 residues. The CDR3 region has the DNA TGTGCCTGGAGTCTCGGGGGACAGGCAAGCTATGGCTACACCTTC. Amino acid sequence: CAWSLGGQASYGYTF.

The chain is built from TRBV4-1 and TRBJ1-5; perhaps TRBD1 as D (5 bases). Trimming shortened V by 0 bases and J by 6 bases, and 9 bases separated the two germline ends. This CDR3 has 14 amino acids. Per the germline V gene, CDR1 is MGHRA and CDR2 is YSYEKL. The CDR3 coding sequence is TGCGCCAGCAGCCAAGACTGGGGGACTCAGCCCCAGCATTTT. Translation gives CASSQDWGTQPQHF.